This T cell receptor (beta chain) was recovered during a study of T-cell memory formation after mild COVID-19. Overall study context: For the most part, TCR clusters were specific to one donor.

CDR3 length: 15 amino acids. Germline V lookup: CDR1 LNHDA, CDR2 SQIVND (reference sequence). V was pared by 6 bases and J by 1 base, with 7 bases of the junction left unmatched. This clonotype was counted only a few times. Its antigen is currently unknown. Study outcomes and limitations: Contracting clones localized mainly to CM and EM when CD4+ and mainly to EMRA when CD8+.

From the 5' RACE reads, TCRdb called clonotypes with MiXCR, one entry per CDR3 protein. The data contain 190,000 or so distinct CDR3 sequences, around 21% of them singletons. The genes are TRBV19 and TRBJ2-7, with TRBD1 matching over 9 bases. The sample consisted of PBMCs or a T cell subset sorted from them (not recorded which). The receptor was isolated from an adult woman who had mild COVID-19 (a few samples of this study predate the infection). Cell type and time point are not known. The CDR3 here is CASSITGTGSYEQYF. CDR3 in DNA: TGTGCCAGTAGCATCACTGGGACAGGGTCCTACGAGCAGTACTTC.